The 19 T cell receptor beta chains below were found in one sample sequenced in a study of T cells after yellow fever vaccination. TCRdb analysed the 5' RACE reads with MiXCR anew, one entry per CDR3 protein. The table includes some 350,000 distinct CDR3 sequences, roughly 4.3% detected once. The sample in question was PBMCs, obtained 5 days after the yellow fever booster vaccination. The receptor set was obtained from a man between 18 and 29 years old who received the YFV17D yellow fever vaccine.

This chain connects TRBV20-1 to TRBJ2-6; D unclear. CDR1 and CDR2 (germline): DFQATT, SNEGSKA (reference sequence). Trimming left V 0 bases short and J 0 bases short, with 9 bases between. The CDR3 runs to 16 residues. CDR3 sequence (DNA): TGCAGTGCTAGAGATAGGCGGATCTCTGGGGCCAACGTCCTGACTTTC. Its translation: CSARDRRISGANVLTF.

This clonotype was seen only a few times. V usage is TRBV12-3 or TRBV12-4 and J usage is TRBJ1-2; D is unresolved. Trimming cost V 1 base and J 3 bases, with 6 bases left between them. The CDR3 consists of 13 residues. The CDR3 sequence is CASSLDTYYGYTF. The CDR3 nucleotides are TGTGCCAGCAGTTTAGACACTTACTATGGCTACACCTTC.

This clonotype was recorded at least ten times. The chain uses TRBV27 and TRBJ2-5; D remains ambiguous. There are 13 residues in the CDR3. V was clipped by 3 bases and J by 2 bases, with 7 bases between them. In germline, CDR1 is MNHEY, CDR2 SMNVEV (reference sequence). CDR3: CASSFQMQETQYF. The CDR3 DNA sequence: TGTGCCAGCAGTTTTCAGATGCAAGAGACCCAGTACTTC.

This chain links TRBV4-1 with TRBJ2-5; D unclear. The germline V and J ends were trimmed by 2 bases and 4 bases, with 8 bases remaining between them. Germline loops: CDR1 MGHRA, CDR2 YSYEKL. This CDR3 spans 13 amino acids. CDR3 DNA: TGCGCCAGCAGCCAACTACGGTCAGAGACCCAGTACTTC. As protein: CASSQLRSETQYF.

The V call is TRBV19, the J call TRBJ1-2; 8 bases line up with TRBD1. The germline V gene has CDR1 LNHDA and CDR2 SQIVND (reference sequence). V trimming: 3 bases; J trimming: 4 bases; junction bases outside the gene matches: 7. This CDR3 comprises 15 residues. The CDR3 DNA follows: TGTGCCAGTAGTATCGGCAGGGGGCATAGCTATGGCTACACCTTC. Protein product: CASSIGRGHSYGYTF.

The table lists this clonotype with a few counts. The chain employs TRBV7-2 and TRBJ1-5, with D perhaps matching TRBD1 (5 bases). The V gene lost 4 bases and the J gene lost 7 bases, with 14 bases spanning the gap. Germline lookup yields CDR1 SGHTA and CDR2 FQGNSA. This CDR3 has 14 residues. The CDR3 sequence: CASSSSQGIQPQHF. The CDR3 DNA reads TGTGCCAGCAGCTCGTCGCAGGGTATCCAGCCCCAGCATTTT.

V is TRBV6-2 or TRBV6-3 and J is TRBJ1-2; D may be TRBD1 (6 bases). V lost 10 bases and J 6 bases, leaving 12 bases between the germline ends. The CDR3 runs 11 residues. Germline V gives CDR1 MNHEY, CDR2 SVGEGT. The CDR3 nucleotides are TGTGCCACCCGGGGGGCACATGGCTACACCTTC. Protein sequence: CATRGAHGYTF.

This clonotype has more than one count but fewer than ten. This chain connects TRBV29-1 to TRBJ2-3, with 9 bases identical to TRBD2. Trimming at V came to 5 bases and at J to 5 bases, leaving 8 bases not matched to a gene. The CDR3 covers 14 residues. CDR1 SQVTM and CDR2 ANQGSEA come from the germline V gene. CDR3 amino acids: CSVSGGGGGDTQYF. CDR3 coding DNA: TGCAGCGTTTCCGGCGGGGGGGGAGGAGATACGCAGTATTTT.

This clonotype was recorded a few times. CDR3 sequence reads: CASSQGVAGGLYNEQFF. The CDR3 DNA is TGCGCCAGCAGCCAGGGGGTAGCGGGGGGCCTTTACAATGAGCAGTTCTTC. The chain recombines TRBV4-3 with TRBJ2-1; 10 nucleotides agree with TRBD2. The CDR3 runs to 17 residues. V trimming: 3 bases; J trimming: 4 bases; junction bases outside the gene matches: 9. The germline V gene has CDR1 LGHNA and CDR2 YSLEER.

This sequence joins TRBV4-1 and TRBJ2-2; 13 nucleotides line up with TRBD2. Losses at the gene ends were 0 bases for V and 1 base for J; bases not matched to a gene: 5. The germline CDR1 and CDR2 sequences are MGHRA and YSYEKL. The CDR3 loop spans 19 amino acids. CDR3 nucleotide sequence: TGCGCCAGCAGCCAAGATCGGAGACTAGCGGGGGGGAACACCGGGGAGCTGTTTTTT. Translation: CASSQDRRLAGGNTGELFF.

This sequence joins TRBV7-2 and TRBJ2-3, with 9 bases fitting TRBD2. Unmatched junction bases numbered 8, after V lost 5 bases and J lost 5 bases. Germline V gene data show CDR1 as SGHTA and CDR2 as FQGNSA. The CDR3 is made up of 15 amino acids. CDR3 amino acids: CASSVSGGIGDTQYF. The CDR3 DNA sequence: TGTGCCAGCAGCGTGAGCGGGGGGATAGGAGATACGCAGTATTTT.

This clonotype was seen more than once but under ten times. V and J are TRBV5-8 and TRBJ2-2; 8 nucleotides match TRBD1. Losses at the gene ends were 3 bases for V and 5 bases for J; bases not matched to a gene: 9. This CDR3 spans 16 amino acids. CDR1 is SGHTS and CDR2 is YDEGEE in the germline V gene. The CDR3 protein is CASSSTGQGRTGELFF. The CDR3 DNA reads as TGTGCCAGCAGCTCGACCGGACAGGGAAGAACCGGGGAGCTGTTTTTT.

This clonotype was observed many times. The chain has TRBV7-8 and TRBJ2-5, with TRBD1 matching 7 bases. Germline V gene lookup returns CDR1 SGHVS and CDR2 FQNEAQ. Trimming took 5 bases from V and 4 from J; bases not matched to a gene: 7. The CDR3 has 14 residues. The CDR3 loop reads CASSDRTGRETQYF. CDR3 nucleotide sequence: TGTGCCAGCAGCGACCGGACAGGTAGAGAGACCCAGTACTTC. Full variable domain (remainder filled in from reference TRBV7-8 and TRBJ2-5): GAGVSQSPRYKVAKRGQDVALRCDPISGHVSLFWYQQALGQGPEFLTYFQNEAQLDKSGLPSDRFFAERPEGSVSTLKIQRTQQEDSAVYLCASSDRTGRETQYFGPGTRLLVL.

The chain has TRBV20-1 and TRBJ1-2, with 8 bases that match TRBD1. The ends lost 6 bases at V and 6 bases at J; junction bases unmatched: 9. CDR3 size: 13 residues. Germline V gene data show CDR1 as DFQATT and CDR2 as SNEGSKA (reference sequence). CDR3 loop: CSASGRGLNGYTF. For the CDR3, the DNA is TGCAGTGCGTCAGGCAGGGGGCTCAATGGCTACACCTTC.

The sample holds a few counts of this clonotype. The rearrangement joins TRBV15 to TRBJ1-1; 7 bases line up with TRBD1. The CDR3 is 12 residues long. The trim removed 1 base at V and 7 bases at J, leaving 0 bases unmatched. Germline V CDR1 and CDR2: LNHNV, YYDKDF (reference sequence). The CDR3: CATSRGDSEAFF. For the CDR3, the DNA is TGTGCCACCAGCAGAGGGGACAGTGAAGCTTTCTTT. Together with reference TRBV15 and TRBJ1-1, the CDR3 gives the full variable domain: DAMVIQNPRYQVTQFGKPVTLSCSQTLNHNVMYWYQQKSSQAPKLLFHYYDKDFNNEADTPDNFQSRRPNTSFCFLDIRSPGLGDTAMYLCATSRGDSEAFFGQGTRLTVV.

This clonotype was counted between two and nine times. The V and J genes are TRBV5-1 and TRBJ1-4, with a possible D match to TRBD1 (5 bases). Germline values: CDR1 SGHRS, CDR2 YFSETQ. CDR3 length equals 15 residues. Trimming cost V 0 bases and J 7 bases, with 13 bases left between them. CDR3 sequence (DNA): TGCGCCAGCAGCTTGGTCGGGACTGTCGGTGAAAAACTGTTTTTT. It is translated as CASSLVGTVGEKLFF.

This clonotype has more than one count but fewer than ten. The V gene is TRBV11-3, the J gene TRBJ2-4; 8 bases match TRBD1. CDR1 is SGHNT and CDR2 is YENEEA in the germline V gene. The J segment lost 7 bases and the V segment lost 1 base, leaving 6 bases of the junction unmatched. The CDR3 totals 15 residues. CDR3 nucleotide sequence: TGTGCCAGCAGCTTAGGGACAGGGCTAAGCAACATTCAGTACTTC. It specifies CASSLGTGLSNIQYF.

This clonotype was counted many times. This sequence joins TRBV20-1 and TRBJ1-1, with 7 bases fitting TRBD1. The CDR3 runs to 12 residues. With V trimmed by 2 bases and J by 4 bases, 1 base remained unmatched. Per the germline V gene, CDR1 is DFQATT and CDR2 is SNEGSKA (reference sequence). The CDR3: CSARQGGTEAFF. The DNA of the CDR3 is TGCAGTGCTAGACAGGGGGGCACTGAAGCTTTCTTT.

The CDR3 protein is CSATPGRWEETQYF. The CDR3, as DNA: TGCAGTGCTACCCCCGGACGGTGGGAAGAGACCCAGTACTTC. The J gene is TRBJ2-5, the V gene TRBV20-1; D unclear. The CDR3 is 14 amino acids. Germline CDR1 DFQATT, CDR2 SNEGSKA (reference sequence). Deletions cut 4 bases from V and 3 bases from J, with 15 bases between.